The T cell receptor (beta chain) described here comes from a study of beta chain features in type 1 diabetes. Study outcomes and limitations: Type 1 diabetes patients showed a moderate but significant shortening of TCRB CDR3s in all four CD4+ subsets.

The study reverse transcribed the entire isolated RNA, so it sequenced expressed TCRB transcripts. The protocol was immunoSEQ multiplex PCR, while the TCRdb copy is restricted to in-frame clones and leaves out a portion. Of hundreds of thousands of clones detected, roughly 17% appear once; the ten largest clones hold 0.02% to 0.025%. Purities over 98% were achieved in all sorted populations. The CDR3 is 15 residues long. V lost 5 bases and J lost 9; bases outside the gene matches: 12. Germline-derived CDR1 and CDR2 are SGHTA and FQGNSA. On this clone: Its antigen remains unknown.

The V call is TRBV7-2, the J call TRBJ2-1; 8 nucleotides match TRBD2. Source material: naive CD4+ T cells from blood. The sequence was obtained from a woman under 30 in good health. The CDR3, as DNA: TGTGCCAGCAGCGGCGTTGGCGGGAGGTGGTTTGAGCAGTTCTTC. It yields the protein CASSGVGGRWFEQFF.